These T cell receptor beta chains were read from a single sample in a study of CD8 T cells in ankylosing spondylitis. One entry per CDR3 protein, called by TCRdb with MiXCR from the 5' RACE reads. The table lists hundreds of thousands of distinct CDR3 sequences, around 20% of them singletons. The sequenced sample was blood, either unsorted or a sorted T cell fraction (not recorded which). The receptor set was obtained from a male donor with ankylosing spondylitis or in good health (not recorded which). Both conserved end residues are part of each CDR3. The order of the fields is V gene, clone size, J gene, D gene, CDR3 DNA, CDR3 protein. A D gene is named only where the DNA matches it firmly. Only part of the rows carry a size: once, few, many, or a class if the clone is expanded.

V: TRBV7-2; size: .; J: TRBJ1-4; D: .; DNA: TGTGCCAGCAGCATACTTCCGGGGCCTAATGAAAAACTGTTTTTT; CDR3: CASSILPGPNEKLFF
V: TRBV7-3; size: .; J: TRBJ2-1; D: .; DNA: TGTGCCAGCAGCTCCACCATAGGGGATATCGATGAGCAGTTCTTC; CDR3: CASSSTIGDIDEQFF
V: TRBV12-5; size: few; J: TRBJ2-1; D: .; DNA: TGTGCTAGTGGTTCCGGGGTAGGGGTTGAGAATGAGCAGTTCTTC; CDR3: CASGSGVGVENEQFF
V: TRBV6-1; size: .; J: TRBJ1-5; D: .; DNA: TGTGCCAGCAGTGATCGTCCCAATCAGCCCCAGCATTTT; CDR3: CASSDRPNQPQHF
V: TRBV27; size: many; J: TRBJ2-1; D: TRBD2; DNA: TGTGCCAGCAGTTCCTACGGCCAGACTAGCGGGAGGTGGTATGAGCAGTTCTTC; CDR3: CASSSYGQTSGRWYEQFF
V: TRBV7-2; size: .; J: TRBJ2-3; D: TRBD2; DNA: TGTGCCAGCAGCTCCATTAGCGGGGGGGCCCCAGATACGCAGTATTTT; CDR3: CASSSISGGAPDTQYF
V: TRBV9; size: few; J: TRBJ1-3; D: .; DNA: TGTGCCAGCAGCGTAGGTGTCAGCTCTGGAAACACCATATATTTT; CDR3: CASSVGVSSGNTIYF
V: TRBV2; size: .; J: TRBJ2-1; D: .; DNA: TGTGCCAGCAGTGTGGCAGCCTACAATGAGCAGTTCTTC; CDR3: CASSVAAYNEQFF
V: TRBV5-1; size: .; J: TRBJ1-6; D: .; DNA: TGCGCCAGCAGCTTGGGGCCAAATTCACCCCTCCACTTT; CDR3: CASSLGPNSPLHF
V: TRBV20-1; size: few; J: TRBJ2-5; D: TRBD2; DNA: TGCAGTGCTAGGTTGCCTAGCGGGGCGCAAGAGACCCAGTACTTC; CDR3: CSARLPSGAQETQYF
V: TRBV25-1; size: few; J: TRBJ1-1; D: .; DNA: TGTGCCAGCAGTCTCCTGGGGACTGAAGCTTTCTTT; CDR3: CASSLLGTEAFF
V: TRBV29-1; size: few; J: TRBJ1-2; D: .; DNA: TGCAGCGGACGGGGGGGACATGGCTACACCTTC; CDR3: CSGRGGHGYTF
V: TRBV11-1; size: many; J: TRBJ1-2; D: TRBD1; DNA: TGTGCCAGCAGCTTCGGACAGGGGCCCTATGGCTACACCTTC; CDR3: CASSFGQGPYGYTF
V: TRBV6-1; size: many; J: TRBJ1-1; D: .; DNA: TGTGCCAGCCGTGCGGGGAGGGGATGGGAAGCTTTCTTT; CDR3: CASRAGRGWEAFF
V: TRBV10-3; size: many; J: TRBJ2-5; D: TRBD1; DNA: TGTGCCATCAGCCCCCGGACAGGGGGGAAAGAGACCCAGTACTTC; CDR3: CAISPRTGGKETQYF
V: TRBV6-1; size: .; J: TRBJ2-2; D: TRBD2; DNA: TGTGCCAGCACCGCAGGACTAGCGGGGGGACCCACCGGGGAGCTGTTTTTT; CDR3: CASTAGLAGGPTGELFF
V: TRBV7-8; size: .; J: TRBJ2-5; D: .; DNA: TGTGCCAGCAGCCCCACGGCGGTGCGAGGGGAGACCCAGTACTTC; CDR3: CASSPTAVRGETQYF
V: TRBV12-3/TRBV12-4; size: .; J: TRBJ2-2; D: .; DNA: TGTGCCAGCAGTTCAGGGGAGGTCACCGGGGAGCTGTTTTTT; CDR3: CASSSGEVTGELFF
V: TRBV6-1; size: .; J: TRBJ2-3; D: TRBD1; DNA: TGTGCCAGCAGTCAAAGACAGGGGGACACGCAGTATTTT; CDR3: CASSQRQGDTQYF
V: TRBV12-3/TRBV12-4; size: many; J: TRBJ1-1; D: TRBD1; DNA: TGTGCCAGCAGCAACACAGGGGTTGGCACTGAAGCTTTCTTT; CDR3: CASSNTGVGTEAFF
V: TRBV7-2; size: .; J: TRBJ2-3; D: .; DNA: TGTGCCAGCAGCACCCTAGCCGCCAGCACAGATACGCAGTATTTT; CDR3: CASSTLAASTDTQYF
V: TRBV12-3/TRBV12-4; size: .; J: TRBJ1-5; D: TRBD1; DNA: TGTGCCAGCAGCACTGGACAGGGCAATCAGTCCCAGCATTTT; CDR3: CASSTGQGNQSQHF
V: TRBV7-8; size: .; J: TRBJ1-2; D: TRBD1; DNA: TGTGCCAGCACCCCGCGGTCACAGGGGGCTTTTGGCTACACCTTC; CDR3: CASTPRSQGAFGYTF
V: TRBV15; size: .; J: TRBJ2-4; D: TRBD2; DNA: TGTGCCACCAGCAGAGATATGGGCGGGGGGGCGTCCAAAAACATTCAGTACTTC; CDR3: CATSRDMGGGASKNIQYF
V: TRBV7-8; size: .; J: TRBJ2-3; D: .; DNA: TGTGCCAGCAGCTTCGTCCCAGGCACAGATACGCAGTATTTT; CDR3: CASSFVPGTDTQYF
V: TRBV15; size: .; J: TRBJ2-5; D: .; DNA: TGTGCCACTCTCTCTGTCCGGTCGGGGTACCAAGAGACCCAGTACTTC; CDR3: CATLSVRSGYQETQYF
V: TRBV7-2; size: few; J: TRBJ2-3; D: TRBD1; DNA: TGTGCCAGCAGCCCCCGGGCCTTACAGGGGGGGCAGTATTTT; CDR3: CASSPRALQGGQYF
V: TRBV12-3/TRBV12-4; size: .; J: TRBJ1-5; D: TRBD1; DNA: TGTGCCAGCAGTTCTAACAGGGGGCCCAATCAGCCCCAGCATTTT; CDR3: CASSSNRGPNQPQHF
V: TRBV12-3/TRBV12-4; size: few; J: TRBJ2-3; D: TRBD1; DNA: TGTGCCAGCAGCCATACAGGGGGCACAGATACGCAGTATTTT; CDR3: CASSHTGGTDTQYF
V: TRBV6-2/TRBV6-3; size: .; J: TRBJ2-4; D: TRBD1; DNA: TGTGCCAGCAGTCGAGGACAGGGCCAGTACTTC; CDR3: CASSRGQGQYF
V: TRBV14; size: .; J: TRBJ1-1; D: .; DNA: TGTGCCAGCAGCCAAGATCATGGGGGGACCCGCGGAGCTTTCTTT; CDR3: CASSQDHGGTRGAFF
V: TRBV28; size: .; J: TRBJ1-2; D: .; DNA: TGTGCCAGCAGTTTAACCAAGGGAACCTATGGCTACACCTTC; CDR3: CASSLTKGTYGYTF
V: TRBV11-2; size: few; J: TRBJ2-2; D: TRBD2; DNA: TGTGCCAGCAGATCCTCCACCACTAGCGTCCCCGGGGAGCTGTTTTTT; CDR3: CASRSSTTSVPGELFF
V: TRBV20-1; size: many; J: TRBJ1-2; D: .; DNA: TGCCTCTGCGGGGAGAAACACTATGGCTACACCTTC; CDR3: CLCGEKHYGYTF
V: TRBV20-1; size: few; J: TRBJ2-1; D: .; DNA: TGCAGTGCCCAAAGTTCAGCGAGCAATGAGCAGTTCTTC; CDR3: CSAQSSASNEQFF
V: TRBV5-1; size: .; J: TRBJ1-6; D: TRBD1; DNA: TGCGCCAGCAGCTTACAGGGGCTGACTTCACCCCTCCACTTT; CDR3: CASSLQGLTSPLHF
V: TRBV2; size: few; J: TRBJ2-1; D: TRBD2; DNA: TGTGCCAGCAGTGGCCCGACTAGCGGGAGTGGTGAGCAGTTCTTC; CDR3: CASSGPTSGSGEQFF
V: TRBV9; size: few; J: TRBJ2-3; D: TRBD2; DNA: TGTGCCAGCAGCGTAAACGGGAGGGTCACAGATACGCAGTATTTT; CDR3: CASSVNGRVTDTQYF
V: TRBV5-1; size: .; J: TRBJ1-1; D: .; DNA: TGCGCCAGCAGCTTCGTCGAAGAAGCTTTCTTT; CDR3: CASSFVEEAFF
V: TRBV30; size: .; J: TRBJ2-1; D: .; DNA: TGTGCCTTAAGACTGGAGGCCTCCACTAATGAGCAGTTCTTC; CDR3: CALRLEASTNEQFF
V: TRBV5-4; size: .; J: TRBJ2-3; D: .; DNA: TGTGCCAGCAGCTTGTCACCAGGGGGCACAGATACGCAGTATTTT; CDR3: CASSLSPGGTDTQYF
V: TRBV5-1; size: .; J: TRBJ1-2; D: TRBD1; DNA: TGCGCCAGCAGCTTGGCCAGGACAGGGGCTGGTGGCTACACCTTC; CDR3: CASSLARTGAGGYTF
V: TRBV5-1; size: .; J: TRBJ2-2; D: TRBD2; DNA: TGCGCCAGCAGCCTCGGACTAGCGGGAGCTTCCGGGGAGCTGTTTTTT; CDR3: CASSLGLAGASGELFF
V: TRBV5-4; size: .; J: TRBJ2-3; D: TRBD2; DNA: TGTGCCAGCAGCCAGGGACTAGCGGGACCGGGAGATACGCAGTATTTT; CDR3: CASSQGLAGPGDTQYF
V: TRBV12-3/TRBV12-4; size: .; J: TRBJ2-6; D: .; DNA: TGTGCCAGCAGTTTGATCGACTCTGGGGCCAACGTCCTGACTTTC; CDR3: CASSLIDSGANVLTF
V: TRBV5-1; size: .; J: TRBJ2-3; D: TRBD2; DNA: TGCGCCAGCAGCATCCTGGGACTAGCGGGAGTGACGAGGGGAGATACGCAGTATTTT; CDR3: CASSILGLAGVTRGDTQYF
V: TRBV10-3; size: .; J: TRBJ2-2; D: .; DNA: TGTGCCATCAGTGAGTCGATCGCCGGGGAGCTGTTTTTT; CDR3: CAISESIAGELFF